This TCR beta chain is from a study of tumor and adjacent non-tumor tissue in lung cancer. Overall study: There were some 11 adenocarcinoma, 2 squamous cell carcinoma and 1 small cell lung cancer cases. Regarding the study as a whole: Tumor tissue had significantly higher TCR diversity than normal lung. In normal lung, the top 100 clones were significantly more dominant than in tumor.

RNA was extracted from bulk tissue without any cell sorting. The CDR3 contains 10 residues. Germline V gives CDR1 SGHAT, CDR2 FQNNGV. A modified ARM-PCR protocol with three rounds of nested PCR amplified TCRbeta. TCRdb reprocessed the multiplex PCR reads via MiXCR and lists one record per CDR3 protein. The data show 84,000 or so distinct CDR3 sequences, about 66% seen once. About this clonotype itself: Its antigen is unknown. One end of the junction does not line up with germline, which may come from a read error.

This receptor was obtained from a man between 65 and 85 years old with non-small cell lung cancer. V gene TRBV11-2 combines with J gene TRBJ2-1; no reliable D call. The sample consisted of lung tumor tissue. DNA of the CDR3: TGTGCCAGTAGCTCTTTTAGTCTGCCCTTC. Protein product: CASSSFSLPF.